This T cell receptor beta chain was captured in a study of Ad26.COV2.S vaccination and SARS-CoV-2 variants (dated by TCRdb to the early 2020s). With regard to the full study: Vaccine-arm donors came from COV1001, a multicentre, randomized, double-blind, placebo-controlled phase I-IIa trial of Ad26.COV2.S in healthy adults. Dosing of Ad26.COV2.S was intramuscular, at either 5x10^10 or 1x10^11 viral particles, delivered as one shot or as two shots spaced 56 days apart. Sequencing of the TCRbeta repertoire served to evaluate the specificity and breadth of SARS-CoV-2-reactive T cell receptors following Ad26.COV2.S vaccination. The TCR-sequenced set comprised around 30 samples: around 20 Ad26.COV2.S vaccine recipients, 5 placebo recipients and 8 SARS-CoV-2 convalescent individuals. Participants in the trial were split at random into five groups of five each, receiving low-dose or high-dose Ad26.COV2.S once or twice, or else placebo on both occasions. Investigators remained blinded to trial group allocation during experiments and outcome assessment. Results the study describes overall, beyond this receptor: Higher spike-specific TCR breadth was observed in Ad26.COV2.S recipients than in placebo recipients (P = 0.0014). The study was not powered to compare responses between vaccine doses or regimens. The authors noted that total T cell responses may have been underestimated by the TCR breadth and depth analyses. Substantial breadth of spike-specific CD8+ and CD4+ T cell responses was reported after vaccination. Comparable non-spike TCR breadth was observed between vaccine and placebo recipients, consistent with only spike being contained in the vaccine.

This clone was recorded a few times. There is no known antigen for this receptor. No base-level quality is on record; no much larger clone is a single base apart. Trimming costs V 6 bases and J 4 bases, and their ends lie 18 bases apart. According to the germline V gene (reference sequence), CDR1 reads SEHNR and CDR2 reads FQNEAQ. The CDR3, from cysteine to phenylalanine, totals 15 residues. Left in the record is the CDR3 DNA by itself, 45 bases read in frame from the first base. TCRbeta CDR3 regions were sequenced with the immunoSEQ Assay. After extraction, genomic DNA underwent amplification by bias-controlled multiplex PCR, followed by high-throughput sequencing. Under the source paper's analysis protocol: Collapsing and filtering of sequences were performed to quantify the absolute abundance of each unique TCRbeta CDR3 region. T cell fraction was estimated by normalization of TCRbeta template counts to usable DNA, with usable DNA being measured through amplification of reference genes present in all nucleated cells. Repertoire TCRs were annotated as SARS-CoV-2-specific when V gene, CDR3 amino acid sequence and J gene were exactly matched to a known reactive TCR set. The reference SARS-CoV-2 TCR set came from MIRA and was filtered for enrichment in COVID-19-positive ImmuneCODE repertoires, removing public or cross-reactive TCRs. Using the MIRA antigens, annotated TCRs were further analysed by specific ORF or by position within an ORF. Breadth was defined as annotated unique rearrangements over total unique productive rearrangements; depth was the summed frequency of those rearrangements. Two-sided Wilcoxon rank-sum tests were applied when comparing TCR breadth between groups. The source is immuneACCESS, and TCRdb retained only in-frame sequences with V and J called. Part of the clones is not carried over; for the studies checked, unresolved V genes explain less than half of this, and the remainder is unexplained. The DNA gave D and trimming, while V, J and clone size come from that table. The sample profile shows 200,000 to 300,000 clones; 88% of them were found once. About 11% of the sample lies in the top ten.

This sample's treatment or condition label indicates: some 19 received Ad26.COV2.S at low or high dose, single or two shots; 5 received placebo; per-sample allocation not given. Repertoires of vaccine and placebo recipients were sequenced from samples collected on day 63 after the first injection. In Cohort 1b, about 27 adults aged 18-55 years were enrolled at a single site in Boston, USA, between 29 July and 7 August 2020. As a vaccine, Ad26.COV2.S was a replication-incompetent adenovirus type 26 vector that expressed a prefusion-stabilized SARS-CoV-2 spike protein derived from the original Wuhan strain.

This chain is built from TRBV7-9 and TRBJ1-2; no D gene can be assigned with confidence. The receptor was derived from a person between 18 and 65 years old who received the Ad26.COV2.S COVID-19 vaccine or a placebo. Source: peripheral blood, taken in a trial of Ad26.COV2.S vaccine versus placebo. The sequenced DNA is TGTGCCAGCAGTCCCTCCGGTTCGGAACTCTATGGCTACACCTTC. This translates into CASSPSGSELYGYTF.